The sequence of this T cell receptor beta chain was determined in a study of blood T cell repertoires in COVID-19 (TCRdb year 2020). In terms of the full investigation: Collaborator samples came from the United States, Italy and Spain and covered acute and convalescent phases of COVID-19. The material from the prospective study consisted of cDNA or gDNA derived from T cells, B-cell-depleted T cells, or PBMCs. Deeply sampled blood TCRbeta repertoires from subjects exposed to, actively infected with, or recovered from COVID-19 were included in the dataset. The repertoires were released in a freely available public database intended as a resource for research on the immune response to SARS-CoV-2. Samples came from the ongoing ImmuneRACE study (first 160 participants) plus 1,254 subjects from 6 global collaborators. A de-identified subject ID, COVID-19 status, age in years and sex were almost always included in the sample metadata. Where available, HLA class I and class II types were taken from metadata supplied by the sample provider and were not determined by assay-based typing. Results and caveats for the whole study, not just this receptor: The amount of clinical and demographic metadata varied by source and participant and was provided uncurated.

Concerning this clone: The antigen it recognizes is unknown. Base-call qualities are not available, and no considerably larger clone is one nucleotide away.

Collaborating institutions collected whole blood in K2EDTA tubes following their own protocols. Collaborator samples were shipped for TCRbeta analysis as frozen whole blood, isolated PBMCs, or DNA extracted from either sample type. Trimming takes 2 bases from V and 4 bases from J, and the germline ends sit 9 bases apart. Reading the germline V gene gives CDR1 MNHEY and CDR2 SVGAGI. The CDR3 spans 13 residues, from the cysteine through the phenylalanine. Only the CDR3 region is kept as DNA, spanning 39 bases read in frame from base 1. TCRbeta CDR3 regions were amplified from genomic DNA by means of the immunoSEQ Assay, a bias-controlled multiplex PCR. Per the original workflow: The number of nucleated cells in each sample was estimated by amplification of reference gene primers within the assay. To quantify the absolute abundance of each unique TCRbeta CDR3 rearrangement, sequence reads were collapsed and filtered. For each sample, productive Simpson clonality was calculated as the square root of Simpson's diversity index across productive rearrangements. The table was pulled from immuneACCESS by TCRdb, which kept in-frame rearrangements only. Such tables lose some clones; where checked, under half of the loss comes from unresolved V genes, and the rest has no known cause. For V, J and clone size, that table is used; D and trimming come from the DNA. A total of approximately 120,000 clones appear in this sample, 83% of them only once. The ten largest account for 15% to 20% of the sample.

The sequenced sample consisted of peripheral blood. The clonotype originates from an older woman with acute or convalescent COVID-19. The sequence links TRBV6-5 to TRBJ2-7; no confident D gene assignment can be made. The DNA reads as follows: TGTGCCAGCAGTTACGGTTCACGGTACGAGCAGTACTTC. Its protein reads: CASSYGSRYEQYF.